This TCR beta chain was sequenced during a study of control samples from healthy donors and cancer patients. The CDR3 consists of 16 residues. Germline CDR1 is SGHVS and CDR2 is FQNEAQ. Trimming pared 5 bases from V and 7 bases from J, leaving 24 bases between. This table comes from immunoSEQ multiplex PCR, and its TCRdb copy is limited to in-frame clones, with some not included. The data hold tens of thousands of clones, with around nine tenths observed a single time. This TCR was sampled from a man aged 55-75 years with colorectal cancer. The V call is TRBV7-8, the J call TRBJ2-7; perhaps TRBD2 as D (5 bases). Sequencing input: PBMCs. CDR3 sequence: CASSPAEGANWIEQYF. Here the CDR3 DNA reads TGTGCCAGCAGCCCCGCCGAGGGTGCCAACTGGATAGAGCAGTACTTC.